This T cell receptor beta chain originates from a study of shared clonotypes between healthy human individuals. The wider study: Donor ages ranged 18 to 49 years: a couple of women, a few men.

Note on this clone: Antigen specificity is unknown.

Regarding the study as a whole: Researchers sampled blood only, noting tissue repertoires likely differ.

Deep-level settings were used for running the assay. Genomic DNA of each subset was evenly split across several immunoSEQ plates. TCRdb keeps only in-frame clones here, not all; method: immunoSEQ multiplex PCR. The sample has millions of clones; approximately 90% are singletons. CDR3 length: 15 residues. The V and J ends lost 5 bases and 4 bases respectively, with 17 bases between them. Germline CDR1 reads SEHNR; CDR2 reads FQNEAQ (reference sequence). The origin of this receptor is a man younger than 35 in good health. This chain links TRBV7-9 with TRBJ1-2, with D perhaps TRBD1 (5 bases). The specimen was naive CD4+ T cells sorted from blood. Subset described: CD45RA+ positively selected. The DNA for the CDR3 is TGTGCCAGCAGCGCCCCCTTCACAGGATCCTATGGCTACACCTTC. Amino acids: CASSAPFTGSYGYTF. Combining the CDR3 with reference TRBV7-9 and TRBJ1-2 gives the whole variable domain DTGVSQNPRHKITKRGQNVTFRCDPISEHNRLYWYRQTLGQGPEFLTYFQNEAQLEKSRLLSDRFSAERPKGSFSTLEIQRTEQGDSAMYLCASSAPFTGSYGYTFGSGTRLTVV.